These T cell receptor beta chains were read from a single sample in a study of OX40 agonist ivuxolimab in advanced cancers. Clones were read by immunoSEQ multiplex PCR, and TCRdb kept only the in-frame ones, dropping some. The data show about 73,000 clones, about 90% seen once. Source: CD4+ or CD8+ T cells sorted from blood, taken in a trial of the OX40 agonist ivuxolimab. These receptors originate from an adult with an advanced solid tumor such as melanoma, head and neck, liver or kidney cancer. CDR3s leave out the opening cysteine and the closing phenylalanine or tryptophan.

v_gene: TRBV5-1; j_gene: TRBJ2-3; CDR3aa: ASSLTDTQY
v_gene: TRBV30; j_gene: TRBJ1-5; CDR3aa: AWTLRGFSNQPQH
v_gene: TRBV30; j_gene: TRBJ1-2; CDR3aa: AWSVGVGDT
v_gene: TRBV30; j_gene: TRBJ2-5; CDR3aa: AWRTQGLQETQY
v_gene: TRBV27; j_gene: TRBJ2-3; CDR3aa: ASRLAGVRGDTQY
v_gene: TRBV28; j_gene: TRBJ1-1; CDR3aa: ASSSTSEMNTEAF
v_gene: TRBV5-8; j_gene: TRBJ1-2; CDR3aa: ASSLSQPLAYYGYT
v_gene: TRBV19; j_gene: TRBJ2-5; CDR3aa: ASSTQGLQTQY
v_gene: TRBV14; j_gene: TRBJ1-5; CDR3aa: ASGTHRNNQPQH
v_gene: TRBV11-2; j_gene: TRBJ1-4; CDR3aa: ASSLRSPTNEKLF
v_gene: TRBV28; j_gene: TRBJ2-3; CDR3aa: ASSGAPGTGFFGDTQY
v_gene: TRBV5-1; j_gene: TRBJ2-2; CDR3aa: ASSLRAENTGELF
v_gene: TRBV29-1; j_gene: TRBJ1-1; CDR3aa: SVRPQEMNTEAF
v_gene: TRBV30; j_gene: TRBJ2-5; CDR3aa: AWTMGRRWLTQY
v_gene: TRBV5-1; j_gene: TRBJ2-3; CDR3aa: ASSLVPERLDTQY
v_gene: TRBV28; j_gene: TRBJ2-1; CDR3aa: ASSLGATSSYNEQF
v_gene: TRBV6-5; j_gene: TRBJ2-5; CDR3aa: ASSYASGRGETQY
v_gene: TRBV7-8; j_gene: TRBJ1-4; CDR3aa: ASSFQQARGEDATNEKLF
v_gene: TRBV7-3; j_gene: TRBJ1-3; CDR3aa: ASSLGQVDSGNTIY
v_gene: TRBV5-1; j_gene: TRBJ2-7; CDR3aa: ASSLEGRGKYEQY
v_gene: TRBV18; j_gene: TRBJ1-4; CDR3aa: ASSLGNEKLF
v_gene: TRBV5-1; j_gene: TRBJ2-1; CDR3aa: ASSFEGGEQF
v_gene: TRBV5-1; j_gene: TRBJ2-1; CDR3aa: ASSLAVGRVYNEQF
v_gene: TRBV19; j_gene: TRBJ2-2; CDR3aa: ASSIGMGGAATGELF
v_gene: TRBV18; j_gene: TRBJ2-7; CDR3aa: ASSSSDRGEQY
v_gene: TRBV11-1; j_gene: TRBJ2-2; CDR3aa: ASSLGVTGELF
v_gene: TRBV25-1; j_gene: TRBJ2-5; CDR3aa: ASSQGQANLETQY
v_gene: TRBV5-6; j_gene: TRBJ2-1; CDR3aa: ASSSGFSGQGNYEQF
v_gene: TRBV7-3; j_gene: TRBJ2-7; CDR3aa: ASSLNRDSNEQY
v_gene: TRBV5-4; j_gene: TRBJ2-5; CDR3aa: ASSLPPTGKGETQY
v_gene: TRBV5-8; j_gene: TRBJ2-7; CDR3aa: ASSLAATGTYEQY
v_gene: TRBV11-2; j_gene: TRBJ1-1; CDR3aa: ASSLDVRGNTEAF
v_gene: TRBV6-6; j_gene: TRBJ1-5; CDR3aa: ASSYPSLPQH
v_gene: TRBV5-6; j_gene: TRBJ1-5; CDR3aa: ASSLGLGQDSNQPQH
v_gene: TRBV7-9; j_gene: TRBJ2-2; CDR3aa: ASSLLGFTGELF
v_gene: TRBV7-2; j_gene: TRBJ2-7; CDR3aa: ASSLGGAGAFYEQY
v_gene: TRBV5-5; j_gene: TRBJ1-2; CDR3aa: ASSPTGRDYGYT
v_gene: TRBV6-6; j_gene: TRBJ2-1; CDR3aa: ASSGAGGEQF
v_gene: TRBV2; j_gene: TRBJ1-2; CDR3aa: ASRATGTGSYGYT
v_gene: TRBV10-2; j_gene: TRBJ2-7; CDR3aa: ASSSRDRGYEQY
v_gene: TRBV5-4; j_gene: TRBJ2-7; CDR3aa: ASSPDRTTYEQY